This T cell receptor beta chain was captured by sequencing in a study of T cell responses to AZD1222 COVID-19 vaccine. Germline V gene lookup returns CDR1 LNHDA and CDR2 SQIVND (reference sequence). Trimming shortened V by 7 bases and J by 4 bases, and 14 bases separated the two germline ends. This CDR3 has 13 residues. Sequencing was performed with immunoSEQ multiplex PCR; in TCRdb, only in-frame clones are kept and a portion is missing. The data show tens of thousands of clones, with 80% seen just once and around an eighth held by the top ten. This TCR was recovered from an adult who received the AZD1222 COVID-19 vaccine. Sequencing was performed on peripheral blood, taken 28 days after the second AZD1222 dose. The chain uses TRBV19 and TRBJ2-7, with D unclear. CDR3: CASTGTGRYEQYF. In DNA form, the CDR3 reads TGTGCCAGTACAGGTACTGGGCGATACGAGCAGTACTTC.